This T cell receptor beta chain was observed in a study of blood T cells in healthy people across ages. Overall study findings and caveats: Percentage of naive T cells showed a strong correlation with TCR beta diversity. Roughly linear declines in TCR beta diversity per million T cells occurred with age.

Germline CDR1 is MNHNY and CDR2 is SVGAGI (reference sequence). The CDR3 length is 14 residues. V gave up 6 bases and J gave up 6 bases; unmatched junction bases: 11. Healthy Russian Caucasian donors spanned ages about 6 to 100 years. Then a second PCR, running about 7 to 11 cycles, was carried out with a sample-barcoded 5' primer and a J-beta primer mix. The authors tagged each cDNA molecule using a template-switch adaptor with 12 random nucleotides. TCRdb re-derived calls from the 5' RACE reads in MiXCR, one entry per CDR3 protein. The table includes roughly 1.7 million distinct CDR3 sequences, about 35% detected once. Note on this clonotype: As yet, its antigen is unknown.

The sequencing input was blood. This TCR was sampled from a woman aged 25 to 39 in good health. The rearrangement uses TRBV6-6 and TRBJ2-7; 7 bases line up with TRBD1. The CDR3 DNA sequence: TGTGCCAGCAGGTCCGGGACAGCCGTCTCCGAGCAGTACTTC. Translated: CASRSGTAVSEQYF.